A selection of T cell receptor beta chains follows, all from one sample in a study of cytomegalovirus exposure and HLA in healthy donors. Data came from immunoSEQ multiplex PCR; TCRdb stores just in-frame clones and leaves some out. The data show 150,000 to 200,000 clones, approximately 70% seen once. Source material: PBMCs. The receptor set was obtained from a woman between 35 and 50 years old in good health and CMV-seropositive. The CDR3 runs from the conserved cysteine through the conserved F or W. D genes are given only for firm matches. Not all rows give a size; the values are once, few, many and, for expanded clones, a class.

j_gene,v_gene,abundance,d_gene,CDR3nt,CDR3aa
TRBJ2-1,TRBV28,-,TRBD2,TGTGCCAGCAGGTTGTTTGGGACTAGCGGCTACAATGAGCAGTTCTTC,CASRLFGTSGYNEQFF
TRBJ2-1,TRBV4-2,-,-,TGTGCCAGCAGCCAAGATTACGGTCCAAACAATGAGCAGTTCTTC,CASSQDYGPNNEQFF
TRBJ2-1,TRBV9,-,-,TGTGCCAGCAGCGTAGGTACAGGGCCCTCCTACAATGAGCAGTTCTTC,CASSVGTGPSYNEQFF
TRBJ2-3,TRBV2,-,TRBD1,TGTGCCAGCAGCGGACAGGGTACGCAGTATTTT,CASSGQGTQYF
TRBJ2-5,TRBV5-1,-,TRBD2,TGCGCCAGCAGCAAAATCGGACTAGCCGCGGAGACCCAGTACTTC,CASSKIGLAAETQYF
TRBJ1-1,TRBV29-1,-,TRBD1,TGCAGCGGGGGACAGGGGGCCTTCAGCACTGAAGCTTTCTTT,CSGGQGAFSTEAFF
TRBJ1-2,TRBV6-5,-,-,TGTGCCAGCACCCCTGGGGGGGGAGGCTATGGCTACACCTTC,CASTPGGGGYGYTF
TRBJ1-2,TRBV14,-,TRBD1,TGTGCCAGCAGCCAACGAGACAGGGGCGTTGGCTACACCTTC,CASSQRDRGVGYTF
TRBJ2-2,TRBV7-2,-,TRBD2,TGTGCCAGCAGCTTAGACGGGGGGGTGGCCGGGGAGCTGTTTTTT,CASSLDGGVAGELFF
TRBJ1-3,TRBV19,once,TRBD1,TGTGCCAGTAGTGGGACAGTTGGAAACACCATATATTTT,CASSGTVGNTIYF
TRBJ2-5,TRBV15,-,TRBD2,TGTGCCACCAGCAGAGGTGGCGGGGGGGTTTTCCAAGAGACCCAGTACTTC,CATSRGGGGVFQETQYF
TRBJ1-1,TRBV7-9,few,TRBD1,TGTGCCAGCAGCTTGGTACAGGGGTCTAATGAAGCTTTCTTT,CASSLVQGSNEAFF
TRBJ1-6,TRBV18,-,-,TGTGCCAGCTCACCGCCTCCGGGGTTTGCTTCACCCCTCAACTTT,CASSPPPGFASPLNF
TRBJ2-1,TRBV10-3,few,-,TGTGCCATCAGTGACGGACTACTCTACAATGAGCAGTTCTTC,CAISDGLLYNEQFF
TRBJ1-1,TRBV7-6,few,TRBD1,TGTGCCAGCAGCTTACACCGACAGGGAGCGAACACTGAAGCTTTCTTT,CASSLHRQGANTEAFF
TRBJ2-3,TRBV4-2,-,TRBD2,TGTGCCAGCAGCCAAGAAGCCGGGACTAGCGGGTGGACTAGCACAGATACGCAGTATTTT,CASSQEAGTSGWTSTDTQYF
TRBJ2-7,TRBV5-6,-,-,TGTGCCAGCAGCTTGGCCGCTGCGGAGCAGTACTTC,CASSLAAAEQYF
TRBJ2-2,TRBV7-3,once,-,TGTGCCAGCAGCTTAACGGCAGGGGGGACCGGGGAGCTGTTTTTT,CASSLTAGGTGELFF
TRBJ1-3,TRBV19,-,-,TGTGCCAGTACGGGGGGAAACACCATATATTTT,CASTGGNTIYF
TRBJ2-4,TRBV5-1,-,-,TGCGCCAGCAGCTTGTCTCTAGCCAAAAACATTCAGTACTTC,CASSLSLAKNIQYF
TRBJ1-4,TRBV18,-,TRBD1,TGTGCCAGCTCACCAGGTGTACAGGGGTATGAAAAACTGTTTTTT,CASSPGVQGYEKLFF
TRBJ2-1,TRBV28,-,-,TGTGCCAGCAGCTCTCACGGGTGGGGAGGAGGTGGCAATGAGCAGTTCTTC,CASSSHGWGGGGNEQFF
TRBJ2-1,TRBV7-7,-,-,TGTGCTAGCAGCCCCACGACTAGAAGAGCTAAAAATGAGCAGTTCTTC,CASSPTTRRAKNEQFF
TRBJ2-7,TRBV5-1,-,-,TGCGCCAGCAGTTTGGCGACCAGGACTACCCCTCCCTACGAGCAGTACTTC,CASSLATRTTPPYEQYF
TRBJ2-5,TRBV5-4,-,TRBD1,TGTGCCAGCAGTAGACAGGGAGAAGAGACCCAGTACTTC,CASSRQGEETQYF
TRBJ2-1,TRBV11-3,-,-,TGTGCCAGCAGCTTAGGCGAAGCAGAGCAGTTCTTC,CASSLGEAEQFF
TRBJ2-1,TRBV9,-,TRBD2,TGTGCCAGCAGCGTAGGGGCCGGGACTAGCGGGGGTTACAATGAGCAGTTCTTC,CASSVGAGTSGGYNEQFF
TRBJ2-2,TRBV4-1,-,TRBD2,TGCGCCAGCAGCCCTGGACTAGCGGGAGTCGTGAACACCGGGGAGCTGTTTTTT,CASSPGLAGVVNTGELFF
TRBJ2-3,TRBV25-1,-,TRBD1,TGTGCCAGCAGTGAATATAGAGGACAGGACCCTAGCACAGATACGCAGTATTTT,CASSEYRGQDPSTDTQYF
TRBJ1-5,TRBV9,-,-,TGTGCCAGCAGCGCAGGCGGGAATCAGCCCCAGCATTTT,CASSAGGNQPQHF
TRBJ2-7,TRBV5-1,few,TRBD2,TGCGCCAGCAGCTTGGAAGGGACTAGCGGGGGCGAGCAGTACTTC,CASSLEGTSGGEQYF
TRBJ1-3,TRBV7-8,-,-,TGTGCCAGCAGCCCTCCGGGCGGGGCTGCTGGAAACACCATATATTTT,CASSPPGGAAGNTIYF
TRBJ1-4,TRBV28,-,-,TGTGCCAGCAGTTACTCCGGGGGGAGGACTAATGAAAAACTGTTTTTT,CASSYSGGRTNEKLFF
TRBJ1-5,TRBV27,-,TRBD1,TGTGCCAGCAGTCCGAGACAGGGGGCGGACCAGCCCCAGCATTTT,CASSPRQGADQPQHF
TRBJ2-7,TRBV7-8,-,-,TGTGCCAGCAGCTCGGCCCCTCGCGGGTTCGAGCAGTACTTC,CASSSAPRGFEQYF
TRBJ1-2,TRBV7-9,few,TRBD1,TGTGCCAGCAGCCCCAGGGGGCACTATGGCTACACCTTC,CASSPRGHYGYTF
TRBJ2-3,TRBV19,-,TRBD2,TGTGCCAGTAGCCAATCTCCCGGGACTAGCGGAGATACGCAGTATTTT,CASSQSPGTSGDTQYF
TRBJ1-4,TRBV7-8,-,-,TGTGCCAGCAGCTACGGACGGGAAAATGAAAAACTGTTTTTT,CASSYGRENEKLFF
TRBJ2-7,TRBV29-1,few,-,TGCAGCGTCCTACAGGGTCCCTCCTACGAGCAGTACTTC,CSVLQGPSYEQYF
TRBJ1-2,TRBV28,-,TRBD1,TGTGCCAGCAGTTTGGGACAGAACTATGGCTACACCTTC,CASSLGQNYGYTF
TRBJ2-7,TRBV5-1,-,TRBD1,TGCGCCAGCAGCCGGACAGGGGATCTCTACGAGCAGTACTTC,CASSRTGDLYEQYF
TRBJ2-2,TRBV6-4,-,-,TGTGCCAGCAGAAAGACACTCACCGGGGAGCTGTTTTTT,CASRKTLTGELFF
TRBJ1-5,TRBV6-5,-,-,TGTGCCAGCACCTACCTGCAGGGTGGCCAGCCCCAGCATTTT,CASTYLQGGQPQHF
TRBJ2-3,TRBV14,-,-,TGTGCCAGCTCCTATGGTCCCGATACGCAGTATTTT,CASSYGPDTQYF
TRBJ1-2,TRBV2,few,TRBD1,TGTGCCAGCAGCAGGGGACAGACCGTCTATGGCTACACCTTC,CASSRGQTVYGYTF
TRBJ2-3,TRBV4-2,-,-,TGTGCCAGCAGCCAAGGGTTGCAGCGAGCGACCACAGATACGCAGTATTTT,CASSQGLQRATTDTQYF